This TCR beta chain came from a study of T cell responses to AZD1222 COVID-19 vaccine. At the level of the study: It was second doses at about 4 or about 12 weeks that were pooled.

Profiled with immunoSEQ multiplex PCR; TCRdb holds only in-frame clones, not every one. The sample records approximately 180,000 clones, 75% to 95% being singletons. Study-level points and caveats: Baseline antibody screening turned up just six seropositive AZD1222 recipients. The study found vaccine-associated CD4 TCRs spanning spike, dominant at 160-218 and 743-854.

The CDR3 contains 18 residues. The germline CDR1 and CDR2 sequences are LGHDT and YNNKEL (reference sequence). V lost 1 base and J 0 bases, leaving 15 bases between the germline ends. About this clone itself: No antigen is known for it.

The chain couples TRBV3-1 (or the pseudogene TRBV3-2) to TRBJ1-4; D is unresolved. Sequencing was performed on peripheral blood, taken on day 0 of AZD1222 vaccination. The TCR sequence derives from an adult in good health. This CDR3 reads CASSQGRGDGATNEKLFF. The CDR3 DNA reads as TGTGCCAGCAGCCAAGGAAGAGGCGACGGAGCAACTAATGAAAAACTGTTTTTT.